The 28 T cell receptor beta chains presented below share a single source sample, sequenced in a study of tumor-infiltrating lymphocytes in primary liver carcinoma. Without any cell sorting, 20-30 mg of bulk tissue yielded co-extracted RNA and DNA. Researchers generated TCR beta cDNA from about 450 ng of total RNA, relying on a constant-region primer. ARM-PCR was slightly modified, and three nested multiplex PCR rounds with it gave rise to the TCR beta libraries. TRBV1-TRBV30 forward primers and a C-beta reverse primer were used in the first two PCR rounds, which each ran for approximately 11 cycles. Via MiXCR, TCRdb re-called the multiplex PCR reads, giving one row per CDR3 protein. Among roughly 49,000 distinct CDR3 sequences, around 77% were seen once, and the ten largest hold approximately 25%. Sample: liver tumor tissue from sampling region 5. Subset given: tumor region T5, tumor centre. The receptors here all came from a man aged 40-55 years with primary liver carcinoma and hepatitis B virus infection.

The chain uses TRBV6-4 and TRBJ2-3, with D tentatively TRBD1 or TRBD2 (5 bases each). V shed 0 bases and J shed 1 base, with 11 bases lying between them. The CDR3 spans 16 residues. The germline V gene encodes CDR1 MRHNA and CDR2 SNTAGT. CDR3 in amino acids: CASSDSGTGCTDTQYF. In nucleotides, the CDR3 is TGTGCCAGCAGTGACTCCGGGACGGGGTGCACAGATACGCAGTATTTT.

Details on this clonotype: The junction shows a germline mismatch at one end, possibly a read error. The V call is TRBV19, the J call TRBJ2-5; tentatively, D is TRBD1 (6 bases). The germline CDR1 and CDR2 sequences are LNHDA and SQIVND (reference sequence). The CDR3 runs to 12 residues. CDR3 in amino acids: CTSRQAGETQYF. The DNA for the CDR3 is TGTACCAGTCGACAGGCTGGGGAGACTCAGTACTTC.

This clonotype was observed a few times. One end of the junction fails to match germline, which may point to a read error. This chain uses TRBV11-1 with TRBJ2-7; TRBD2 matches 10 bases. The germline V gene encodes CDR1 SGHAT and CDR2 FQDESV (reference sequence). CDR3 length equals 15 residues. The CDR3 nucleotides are TGTACCAGTAGCAATAGCGGGAGGAATACCTACGAGCAGTACTTC. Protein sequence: CTSSNSGRNTYEQYF.

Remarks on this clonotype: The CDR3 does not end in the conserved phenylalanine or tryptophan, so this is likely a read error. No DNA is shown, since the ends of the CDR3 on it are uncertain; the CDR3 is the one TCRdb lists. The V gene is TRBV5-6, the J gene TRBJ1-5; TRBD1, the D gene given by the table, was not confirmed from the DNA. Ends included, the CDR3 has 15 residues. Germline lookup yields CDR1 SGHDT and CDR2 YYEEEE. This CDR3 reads CASSSTWGGDQPQYY.

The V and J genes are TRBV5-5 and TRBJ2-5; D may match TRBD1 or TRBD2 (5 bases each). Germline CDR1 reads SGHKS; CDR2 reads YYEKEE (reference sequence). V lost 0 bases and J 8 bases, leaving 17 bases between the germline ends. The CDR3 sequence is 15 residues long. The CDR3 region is CASSLESGPRDTQYF. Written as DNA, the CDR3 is TGTGCCAGCAGCTTGGAGTCAGGCCCTAGGGACACCCAGTACTTC.

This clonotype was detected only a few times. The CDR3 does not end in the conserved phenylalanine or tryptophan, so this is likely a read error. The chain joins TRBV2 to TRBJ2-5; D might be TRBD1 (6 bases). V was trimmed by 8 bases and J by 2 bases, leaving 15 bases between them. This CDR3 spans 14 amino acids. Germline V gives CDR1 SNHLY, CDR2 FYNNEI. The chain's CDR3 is CASVQGHRQETQYL. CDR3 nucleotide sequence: TGTGCCAGCGTCCAGGGACACCGACAAGAGACCCAGTACCTC.

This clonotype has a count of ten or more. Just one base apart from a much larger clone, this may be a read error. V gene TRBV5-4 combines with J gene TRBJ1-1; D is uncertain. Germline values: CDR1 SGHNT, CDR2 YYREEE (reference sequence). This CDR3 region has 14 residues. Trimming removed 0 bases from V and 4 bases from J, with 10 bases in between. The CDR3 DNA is TGTGCCAGCAGCTTGGGTGTGGGGAGCACTGAAGCTTTCTTT. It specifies CASSLGVGSTEAFF. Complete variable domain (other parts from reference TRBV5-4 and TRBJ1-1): ETGVTQSPTHLIKTRGQQVTLRCSSQSGHNTVSWYQQALGQGPQFIFQYYREEENGRGNFPPRFSGLQFPNYSSELNVNALELDDSALYLCASSLGVGSTEAFFGQGTRLTVV.

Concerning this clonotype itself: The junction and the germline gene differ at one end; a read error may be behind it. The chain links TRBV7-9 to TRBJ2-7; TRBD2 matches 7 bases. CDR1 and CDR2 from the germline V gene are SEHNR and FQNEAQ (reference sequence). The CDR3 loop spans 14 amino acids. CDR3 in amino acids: CASSLAAGVRELCF. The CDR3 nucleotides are TGTGCCAGCAGCTTAGCGGCGGGGGTCCGGGAGCTGTGCTTC. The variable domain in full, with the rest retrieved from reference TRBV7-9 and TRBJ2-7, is DTGVSQNPRHKITKRGQNVTFRCDPISEHNRLYWYRQTLGQGPEFLTYFQNEAQLEKSRLLSDRFSAERPKGSFSTLEIQRTEQGDSAMYLCASSLAAGVRELCFGPGTRLTVT.

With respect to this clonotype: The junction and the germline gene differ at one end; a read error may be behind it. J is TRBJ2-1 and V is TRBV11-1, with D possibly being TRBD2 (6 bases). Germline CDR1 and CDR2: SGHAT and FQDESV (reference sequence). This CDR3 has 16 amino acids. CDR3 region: CASRRKMRIGGDEQFF. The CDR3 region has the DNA TGTGCCAGCAGAAGAAAGATGAGGATAGGAGGGGACGAGCAATTCTTC.

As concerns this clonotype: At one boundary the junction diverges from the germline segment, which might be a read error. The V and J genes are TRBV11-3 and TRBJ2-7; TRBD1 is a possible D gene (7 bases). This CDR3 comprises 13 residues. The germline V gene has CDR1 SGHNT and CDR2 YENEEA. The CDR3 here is CVSIGGQSYEQYF. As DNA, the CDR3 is TGTGTCAGCATCGGGGGACAGTCCTACGAGCAGTACTTC.

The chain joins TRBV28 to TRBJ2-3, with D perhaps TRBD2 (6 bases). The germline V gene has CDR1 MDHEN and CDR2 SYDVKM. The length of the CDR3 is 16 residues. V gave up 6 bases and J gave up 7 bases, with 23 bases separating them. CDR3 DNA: TGTGCCAGCAGGCTAGGAGCTGGAGGGGAATGGTATACGCAGTATTTT. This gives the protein CASRLGAGGEWYTQYF.

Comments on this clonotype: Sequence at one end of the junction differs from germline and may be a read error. CDR3 nucleotide sequence: TGTGCCAGCAGTTTTTCTCCGCGGCTAAAAGAGAACCAGCACTTC. Translating gives CASSFSPRLKENQHF. The V and J genes are TRBV12-3 or TRBV12-4 and TRBJ2-5; no clear D gene. The CDR3 is made up of 15 amino acids.

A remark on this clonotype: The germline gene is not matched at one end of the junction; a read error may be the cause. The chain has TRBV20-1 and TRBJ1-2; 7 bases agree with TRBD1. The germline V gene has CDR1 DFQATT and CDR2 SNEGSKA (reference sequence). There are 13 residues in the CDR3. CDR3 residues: CCAREGGQDGYTF. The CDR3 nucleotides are TGCTGTGCTAGAGAAGGCGGACAGGATGGCTACACCTTC.

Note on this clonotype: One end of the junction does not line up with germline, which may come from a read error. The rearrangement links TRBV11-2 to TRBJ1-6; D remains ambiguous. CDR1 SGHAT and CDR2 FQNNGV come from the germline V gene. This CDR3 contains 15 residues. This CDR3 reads CASSYTLGGNSSLHF. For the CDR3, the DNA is TGTGCCAGTAGCTATACCCTGGGAGGAAATTCATCCCTCCACTTT.

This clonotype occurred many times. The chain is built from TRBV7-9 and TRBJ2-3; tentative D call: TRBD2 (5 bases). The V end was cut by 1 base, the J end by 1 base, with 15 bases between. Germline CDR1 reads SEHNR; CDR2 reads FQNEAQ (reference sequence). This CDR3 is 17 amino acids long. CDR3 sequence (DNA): TGTGCCAGCAGCTTAGATAGAGGGTGGCGGCGCACAGATACGCAGTATTTT. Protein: CASSLDRGWRRTDTQYF.

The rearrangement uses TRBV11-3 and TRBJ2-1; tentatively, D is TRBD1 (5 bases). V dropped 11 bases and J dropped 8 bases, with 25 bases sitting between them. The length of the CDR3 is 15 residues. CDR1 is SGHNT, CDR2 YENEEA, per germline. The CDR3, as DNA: TGTGCCGACAGCTTAGGGCGGAAGGGTCTGGATGAGCAGTTCTTC. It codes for CADSLGRKGLDEQFF.

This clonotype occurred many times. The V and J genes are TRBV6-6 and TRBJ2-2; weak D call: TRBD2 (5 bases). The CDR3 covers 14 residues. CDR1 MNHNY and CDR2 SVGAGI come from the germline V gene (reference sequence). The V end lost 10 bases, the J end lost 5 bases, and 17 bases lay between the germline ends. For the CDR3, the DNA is TGTGCCATCTCCGTCGCCCGAGGGACCGGGGAGCTGTTTTTT. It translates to CAISVARGTGELFF.

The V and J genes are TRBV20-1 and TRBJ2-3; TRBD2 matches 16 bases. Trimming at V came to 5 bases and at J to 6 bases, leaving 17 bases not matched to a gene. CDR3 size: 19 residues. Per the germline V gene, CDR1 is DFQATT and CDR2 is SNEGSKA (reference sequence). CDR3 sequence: CSAGGGGLAGGPMGDTQYF. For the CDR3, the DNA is TGCAGTGCTGGAGGTGGGGGACTAGCGGGAGGGCCTATGGGCGATACGCAGTATTTT.

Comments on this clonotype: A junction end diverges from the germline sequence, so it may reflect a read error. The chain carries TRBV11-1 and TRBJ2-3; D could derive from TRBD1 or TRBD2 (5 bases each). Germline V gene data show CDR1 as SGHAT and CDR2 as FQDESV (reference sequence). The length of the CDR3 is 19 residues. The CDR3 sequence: CACSSGGSSVGARIDMQYF. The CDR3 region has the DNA TGTGCCTGCAGCTCTGGGGGAAGCTCTGTTGGAGCCCGCATAGATATGCAATATTTT.

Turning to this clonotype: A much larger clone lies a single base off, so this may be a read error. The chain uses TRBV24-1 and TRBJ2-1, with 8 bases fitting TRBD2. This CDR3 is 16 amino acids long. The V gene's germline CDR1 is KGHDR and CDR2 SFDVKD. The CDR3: CVTSDATSGQKNEQFF. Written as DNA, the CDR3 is TGTGTCACCAGTGATGCCACTAGCGGCCAGAAGAATGAGCAGTTCTTC.

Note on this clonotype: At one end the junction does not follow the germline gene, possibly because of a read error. CDR3 sequence: CATSIRLAGGYNEQFF. In nucleotides, the CDR3 is TGTGCCACCAGCATCCGATTAGCGGGGGGATACAATGAGCAGTTCTTC. The chain employs TRBV5-6 and TRBJ2-1; 10 nucleotides align to TRBD2. The CDR3 is 16 amino acids. Germline lookup yields CDR1 SGHDT and CDR2 YYEEEE. Filled out from reference TRBV5-6 and TRBJ2-1, the complete variable domain reads DAGVTQSPTHLIKTRGQQVTLRCSPKSGHDTVSWYQQALGQGPQFIFQYYEEEERQRGNFPDRFSGHQFPNYSSELNVNALLLGDSALYLCATSIRLAGGYNEQFFGPGTRLTVL.

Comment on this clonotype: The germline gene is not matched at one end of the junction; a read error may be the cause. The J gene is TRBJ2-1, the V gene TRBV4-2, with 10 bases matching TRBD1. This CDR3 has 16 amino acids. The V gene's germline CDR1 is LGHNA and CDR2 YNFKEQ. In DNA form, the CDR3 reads TGTTCTAGCAGCCACGCCGGGGGACAGGGGAACAATGAGCAATTCTTC. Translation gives CSSSHAGGQGNNEQFF.

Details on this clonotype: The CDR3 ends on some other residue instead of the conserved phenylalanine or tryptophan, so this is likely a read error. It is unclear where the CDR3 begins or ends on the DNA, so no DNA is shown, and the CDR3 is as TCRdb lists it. The CDR3 protein is CASRITGDEAFI. The chain combines TRBV28 with TRBJ1-1; the table assigns TRBD1, which was not confirmed against the DNA. The CDR3 numbers 12 amino acids, ends counted. CDR1 and CDR2 from the germline V gene are MDHEN and SYDVKM.

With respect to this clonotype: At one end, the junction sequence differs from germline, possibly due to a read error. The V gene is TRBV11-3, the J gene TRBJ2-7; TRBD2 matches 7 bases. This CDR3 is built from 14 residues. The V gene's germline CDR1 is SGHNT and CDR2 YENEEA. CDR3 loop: CASGPGEWDYEHYF. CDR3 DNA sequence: TGTGCCAGCGGCCCTGGAGAATGGGACTACGAGCATTACTTC.

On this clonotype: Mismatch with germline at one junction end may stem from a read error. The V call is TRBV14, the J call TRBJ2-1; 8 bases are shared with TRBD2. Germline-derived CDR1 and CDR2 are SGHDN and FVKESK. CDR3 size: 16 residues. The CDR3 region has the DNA TGTGCCAGCACTGACGTAGCGGGATGGGTAAACAATGAGCACTTCTTC. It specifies CASTDVAGWVNNEHFF.

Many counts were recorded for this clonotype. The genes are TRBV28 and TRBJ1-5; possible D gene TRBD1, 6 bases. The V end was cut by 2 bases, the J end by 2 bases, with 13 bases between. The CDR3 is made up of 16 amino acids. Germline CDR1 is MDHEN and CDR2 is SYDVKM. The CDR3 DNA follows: TGTGCCAGCAGTTTACTTAAACAGGGTCGCAATCAGCCCCAGCATTTT. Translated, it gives CASSLLKQGRNQPQHF.

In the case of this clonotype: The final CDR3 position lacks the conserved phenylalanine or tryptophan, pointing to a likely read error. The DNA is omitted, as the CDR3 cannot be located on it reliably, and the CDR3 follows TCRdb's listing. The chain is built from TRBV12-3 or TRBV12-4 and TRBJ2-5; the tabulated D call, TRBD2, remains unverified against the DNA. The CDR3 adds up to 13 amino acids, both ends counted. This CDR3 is CASSRSGTESQCL.

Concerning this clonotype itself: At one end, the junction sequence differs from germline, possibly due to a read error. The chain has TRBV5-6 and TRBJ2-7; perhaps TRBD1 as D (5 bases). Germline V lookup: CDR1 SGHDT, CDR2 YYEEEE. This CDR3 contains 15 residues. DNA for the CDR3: TGTGTCAGCAGTAGGACATGGATCGGGTCCTACGAGCAGTACTTC. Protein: CVSSRTWIGSYEQYF.